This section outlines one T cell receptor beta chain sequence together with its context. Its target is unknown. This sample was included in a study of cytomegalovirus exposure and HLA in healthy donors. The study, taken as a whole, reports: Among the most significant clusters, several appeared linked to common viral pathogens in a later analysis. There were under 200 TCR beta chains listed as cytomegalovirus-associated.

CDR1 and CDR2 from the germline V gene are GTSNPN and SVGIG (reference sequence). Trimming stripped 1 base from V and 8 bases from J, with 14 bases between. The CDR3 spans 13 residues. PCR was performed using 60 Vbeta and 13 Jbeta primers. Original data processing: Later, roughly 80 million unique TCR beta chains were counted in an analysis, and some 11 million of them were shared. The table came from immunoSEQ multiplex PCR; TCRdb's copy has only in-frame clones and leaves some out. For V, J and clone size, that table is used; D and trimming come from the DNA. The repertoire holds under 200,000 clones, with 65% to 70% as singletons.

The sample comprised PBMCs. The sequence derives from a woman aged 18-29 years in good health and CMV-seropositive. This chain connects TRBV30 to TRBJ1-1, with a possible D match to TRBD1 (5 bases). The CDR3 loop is CAWSAGTFREAFF. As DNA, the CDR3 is TGTGCCTGGAGTGCAGGGACTTTCCGGGAAGCTTTCTTT. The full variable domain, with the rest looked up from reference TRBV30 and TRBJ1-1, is SQTIHQWPATLVQPVGSPLSLECTVEGTSNPNLYWYRQAAGRGLQLLFYSVGIGQISSEVPQNLSASRPQDRQFILSSKKLLLSDSGFYLCAWSAGTFREAFFGQGTRLTVV.